This is a list of T cell receptor beta chains from one sample in a study of blood T cell repertoires in COVID-19. Only in-frame clones appear in the TCRdb table, and some are missing; sequencing was by immunoSEQ multiplex PCR. Of 180,000 or so clones in the sample, more than 75% were seen once. Sequenced: PBMCs or T cells enriched from blood (not recorded which). These receptors came from a man aged 55 to 70 who had been exposed to COVID-19. Both conserved end residues are part of each CDR3. The D gene is left open where the match is weak. Rows may omit the clone size; those that give it use once, few, many or a size class.

CDR3: CASSRRTSGPTYEQYF
DNA: TGTGCCAGCAGTCGCCGGACTAGCGGTCCTACCTACGAGCAGTACTTC
J: TRBJ2-7
V: TRBV6-2/TRBV6-3
size: few
D: TRBD2

CDR3: CAIERDRGQTTGELFF
DNA: TGTGCCATCGAACGGGACAGGGGGCAAACGACCGGGGAGCTGTTTTTT
J: TRBJ2-2
V: TRBV10-3
size: NA
D: TRBD1

CDR3: CASSGTSGFSYNEQFF
DNA: TGTGCCAGCAGCGGGACTAGCGGGTTCTCCTACAATGAGCAGTTCTTC
J: TRBJ2-1
V: TRBV9
size: NA
D: TRBD2

CDR3: CASSQDSGGWGYTF
DNA: TGCGCCAGCAGCCAAGATTCGGGGGGCTGGGGCTACACCTTC
J: TRBJ1-2
V: TRBV4-1
size: NA
D: NA

CDR3: CASSLLGTGGYEQYF
DNA: TGTGCCAGCAGTTTATTGGGGACAGGGGGATACGAGCAGTACTTC
J: TRBJ2-7
V: TRBV28
size: NA
D: TRBD1

CDR3: CAIAGGPYNEQFF
DNA: TGTGCCATTGCGGGAGGGCCCTACAATGAGCAGTTCTTC
J: TRBJ2-1
V: TRBV19
size: few
D: TRBD2

CDR3: CAWSDLGLAGSNDEQFF
DNA: TGTGCCTGGAGCGATTTGGGACTAGCGGGATCTAACGATGAGCAGTTCTTC
J: TRBJ2-1
V: TRBV30
size: once
D: TRBD2

CDR3: CASRYPDRGLSELFF
DNA: TGTGCCAGCAGGTACCCGGACAGGGGGCTATCGGAGCTGTTTTTT
J: TRBJ2-2
V: TRBV28
size: NA
D: TRBD1

CDR3: CASSTPKPRNSPLHF
DNA: TGTGCCAGTAGTACCCCTAAACCGAGGAATTCACCCCTCCACTTT
J: TRBJ1-6
V: TRBV19
size: NA
D: NA

CDR3: CASSLPTSGATGELFF
DNA: TGTGCCAGCAGCCTCCCGACTAGCGGTGCCACCGGGGAGCTGTTTTTT
J: TRBJ2-2
V: TRBV5-4
size: NA
D: TRBD2

CDR3: CASSFLSGGETQYF
DNA: TGTGCCAGCAGTTTCCTATCAGGGGGAGAGACCCAGTACTTC
J: TRBJ2-5
V: TRBV28
size: NA
D: TRBD1

CDR3: CASSRGQGANQPQHF
DNA: TGTGCCAGCAGTCGTGGACAGGGGGCGAATCAGCCCCAGCATTTT
J: TRBJ1-5
V: TRBV6-2/TRBV6-3
size: NA
D: TRBD1

CDR3: CASSLGQSDNWAGANVLTF
DNA: TGTGCCAGCAGCTTAGGACAGTCGGATAATTGGGCTGGGGCCAACGTCCTGACTTTC
J: TRBJ2-6
V: TRBV7-9
size: many
D: NA

CDR3: CASSPQTEAFF
DNA: TGTGCCAGCAGTCCCCAAACTGAAGCTTTCTTT
J: TRBJ1-1
V: TRBV12-3/TRBV12-4
size: NA
D: NA

CDR3: CASSLALIRREYQPQHF
DNA: TGTGCCAGCAGCTTAGCTTTGATCCGCAGGGAATATCAGCCCCAGCATTTT
J: TRBJ1-5
V: TRBV7-8
size: NA
D: NA

CDR3: CASRFFAIGEQYF
DNA: TGTGCCAGCAGGTTCTTCGCTATCGGCGAGCAGTACTTC
J: TRBJ2-7
V: TRBV2
size: once
D: NA

CDR3: CASSPRTPPRGYEQYF
DNA: TGTGCCAGCAGCCCTCGGACTCCTCCCCGGGGGTACGAGCAGTACTTC
J: TRBJ2-7
V: TRBV7-2
size: NA
D: NA

CDR3: CSVDVAGGYEQYF
DNA: TGCAGCGTAGATGTGGCAGGGGGCTACGAGCAGTACTTC
J: TRBJ2-7
V: TRBV29-1
size: NA
D: TRBD1

CDR3: CASNGQGDTEAFF
DNA: TGTGCCAGCAACGGACAGGGGGACACTGAAGCTTTCTTT
J: TRBJ1-1
V: TRBV12-3/TRBV12-4
size: NA
D: TRBD1

CDR3: CASSLRPAGAEKLFF
DNA: TGTGCCAGCAGCTTACGACCAGCGGGGGCTGAAAAACTGTTTTTT
J: TRBJ1-4
V: TRBV9
size: NA
D: NA

CDR3: CASSQDRRDPFF
DNA: TGCGCCAGCAGCCAAGATCGGAGGGACCCGTTCTTC
J: TRBJ2-1
V: TRBV4-1
size: NA
D: NA

CDR3: CASVTANTGELFF
DNA: TGTGCCAGTGTAACAGCGAACACCGGGGAGCTGTTTTTT
J: TRBJ2-2
V: TRBV19
size: NA
D: NA

CDR3: CASSYAAGQGVYEQYF
DNA: TGCGCCAGCAGTTACGCCGCAGGACAGGGAGTCTACGAGCAGTACTTC
J: TRBJ2-7
V: TRBV10-1
size: NA
D: TRBD1

CDR3: CASSDPGALGGELFF
DNA: TGTGCCAGCAGTGATCCAGGGGCTTTGGGCGGGGAGCTGTTTTTT
J: TRBJ2-2
V: TRBV25-1
size: few
D: NA

CDR3: CASSPLLAGGGSEAFF
DNA: TGCGCCAGCAGCCCGCTGCTCGCAGGGGGCGGGTCTGAAGCTTTCTTT
J: TRBJ1-1
V: TRBV5-1
size: few
D: TRBD1

CDR3: CASSSGQGNTEAFF
DNA: TGCGCCAGCAGCTCGGGACAGGGGAACACTGAAGCTTTCTTT
J: TRBJ1-1
V: TRBV5-1
size: NA
D: TRBD1

CDR3: CASSWGVLSGHNEQFF
DNA: TGCGCCAGCAGCTGGGGGGTGTTATCGGGCCACAATGAGCAGTTCTTC
J: TRBJ2-1
V: TRBV5-1
size: NA
D: NA

CDR3: CASSHRRPDTEAFF
DNA: TGTGCCAGCAGCCACCGGAGGCCTGACACTGAAGCTTTCTTT
J: TRBJ1-1
V: TRBV3-1/TRBV3-2
size: NA
D: NA

CDR3: CASSVGAGVMDEQYF
DNA: TGTGCCAGCAGCGTAGGGGCGGGAGTGATGGACGAGCAGTACTTC
J: TRBJ2-7
V: TRBV9
size: few
D: TRBD2

CDR3: CATYPSGVSYEQYF
DNA: TGTGCCACCTACCCTAGCGGGGTCTCCTACGAGCAGTACTTC
J: TRBJ2-7
V: TRBV6-5
size: NA
D: TRBD2

CDR3: CASSRAQGYNEQFF
DNA: TGTGCCAGCAGCCGGGCGCAGGGATACAATGAGCAGTTCTTC
J: TRBJ2-1
V: TRBV7-2
size: NA
D: NA

CDR3: CASSIGGLAAYEQYF
DNA: TGTGCCAGTAGTATCGGAGGACTAGCGGCCTACGAGCAGTACTTC
J: TRBJ2-7
V: TRBV19
size: NA
D: TRBD2

CDR3: CASTTGSSGNTIYF
DNA: TGTGCCAGCACAACAGGGTCCTCTGGAAACACCATATATTTT
J: TRBJ1-3
V: TRBV6-5
size: NA
D: NA

CDR3: CASSLAPDTIYF
DNA: TGTGCCAGCAGCTTAGCTCCGGACACCATATATTTT
J: TRBJ1-3
V: TRBV11-3
size: NA
D: NA

CDR3: CASSIERTGRGYNEQFF
DNA: TGTGCCAGTAGTATAGAGAGGACGGGCCGCGGGTACAATGAGCAGTTCTTC
J: TRBJ2-1
V: TRBV19
size: NA
D: NA

CDR3: CASSLLGVKNIQYF
DNA: TGTGCCAGCAGCTTACTAGGAGTCAAAAACATTCAGTACTTC
J: TRBJ2-4
V: TRBV6-5
size: once
D: NA

CDR3: CASSVVGWNTGELFF
DNA: TGTGCCAGCAGCGTAGTCGGGTGGAACACCGGGGAGCTGTTTTTT
J: TRBJ2-2
V: TRBV9
size: many
D: NA

CDR3: CASSLSGPPLTQYF
DNA: TGTGCCAGCAGTTTATCTGGCCCACCGCTGACCCAGTACTTC
J: TRBJ2-5
V: TRBV27
size: few
D: NA

CDR3: CASMMTSGTDTQYF
DNA: TGCGCCAGCATGATGACTAGCGGAACAGATACGCAGTATTTT
J: TRBJ2-3
V: TRBV10-2
size: NA
D: TRBD2

CDR3: CASSVATWGSGAITGELFF
DNA: TGTGCCAGCAGCGTAGCTACGTGGGGTTCAGGGGCGATCACCGGGGAGCTGTTTTTT
J: TRBJ2-2
V: TRBV9
size: NA
D: NA

CDR3: CASSSLNSMNTEAFF
DNA: TGTGCCAGCAGTTCTTTGAACAGTATGAACACTGAAGCTTTCTTT
J: TRBJ1-1
V: TRBV6-2/TRBV6-3
size: NA
D: NA

CDR3: CASSPTTRSVGRLGQPQHF
DNA: TGTGCCAGCAGTCCTACGACTCGAAGCGTCGGGAGACTAGGGCAGCCCCAGCATTTT
J: TRBJ1-5
V: TRBV27
size: NA
D: NA

CDR3: CASSYAGNSYEQYF
DNA: TGTGCCAGCAGTTACGCAGGGAACTCCTACGAGCAGTACTTC
J: TRBJ2-7
V: TRBV6-2/TRBV6-3
size: NA
D: NA

CDR3: CAWTPLNYGYTF
DNA: TGTGCCTGGACCCCCCTGAACTATGGCTACACCTTC
J: TRBJ1-2
V: TRBV30
size: NA
D: NA

CDR3: CASSQDAGGNEKLFF
DNA: TGTGCCAGCAGCCAAGATGCCGGGGGTAATGAAAAACTGTTTTTT
J: TRBJ1-4
V: TRBV14
size: NA
D: NA

CDR3: CASSWDSGRETQYF
DNA: TGTGCCAGCAGCTGGGACAGTGGGAGGGAGACCCAGTACTTC
J: TRBJ2-5
V: TRBV5-4
size: once
D: NA

CDR3: CASSSPGQGANPNYGYTF
DNA: TGTGCCAGTAGTTCACCGGGACAGGGGGCTAATCCTAACTATGGCTACACCTTC
J: TRBJ1-2
V: TRBV19
size: NA
D: TRBD1

CDR3: CASSLASGRASSYEQYF
DNA: TGTGCCAGCAGCTTAGCCAGCGGGAGGGCATCGTCCTACGAGCAGTACTTC
J: TRBJ2-7
V: TRBV7-6
size: once
D: TRBD2